Below are 9 T cell receptor beta chains sequenced from a single sample in a study of shared clonotypes between healthy human individuals. The table came from immunoSEQ multiplex PCR; TCRdb's copy has only in-frame clones and leaves some out. The sample carries over 950,000 clones, roughly 77% recorded once. Sequences were obtained from memory CD4+ T cells from PBMCs. Documented subset: CD45RA-negative fraction. All receptors derive from a young man in good health. Some clones in this sample may be carry-over from other donors' samples.

This clone was detected a few times. The chain employs TRBV4-1 and TRBJ2-3, with D perhaps matching TRBD1 (6 bases). The CDR3 contains 13 residues. Trimming cost V 3 bases and J 14 bases, with 18 bases left between them. CDR1 is MGHRA, CDR2 YSYEKL, per germline. CDR3 in DNA: TGCGCCAGCAGCCAGTCAGGGGACCCCCCGAGGTATTTT. This codes for CASSQSGDPPRYF.

The genes are TRBV11-2 and TRBJ2-1, with 10 bases matching TRBD2. The CDR3 length is 16 residues. Germline CDR1 is SGHAT and CDR2 is FQNNGV. The ends lost 2 bases at V and 10 bases at J; junction bases unmatched: 11. As DNA, the CDR3 is TGTGCCAGCAGCTTAACTCTTCGGCTAGCGGGGGCGGAGCAGTTCTTC. Its protein is CASSLTLRLAGAEQFF.

The J gene is TRBJ1-5, the V gene TRBV19; D is undetermined. V lost 1 base and J 5 bases, leaving 12 bases between the germline ends. Germline V CDR1 and CDR2: LNHDA, SQIVND (reference sequence). The CDR3 runs 15 residues. CDR3 bases: TGTGCCAGTAGTATAGCCCCCAGGATAGATCAGCCCCAGCATTTT. It translates to CASSIAPRIDQPQHF.

The chain combines TRBV6-1 with TRBJ2-7; 7 bases align to TRBD2. This CDR3 has 15 residues. Germline trimming cut 6 bases from V and 2 bases from J; bases unmatched to any gene: 10. Per germline, CDR1 MNHNS and CDR2 SASEGT. The CDR3 sequence: CASRTGLTAPYEQYF. The CDR3 DNA reads as TGTGCCAGCAGGACGGGACTAACCGCGCCCTACGAGCAGTACTTC.

This clone came up many times. The chain uses TRBV4-3 and TRBJ2-3; the D call may be TRBD1 or TRBD2 (6 bases each). The length of the CDR3 is 13 residues. Germline-derived CDR1 and CDR2 are LGHNA and YSLEER. V was clipped by 4 bases and J by 8 bases, with 13 bases between them. CDR3 DNA sequence: TGCGCCAGCAGCCCAAACAGGGAGGCTACGCAGTATTTT. This translates into CASSPNREATQYF.

This clone is a singleton in its sample. This CDR3 is CASSGNGGNTEAFF. CDR3 coding DNA: TGCGCCAGCAGCGGCAATGGGGGAAACACTGAAGCTTTCTTT. This chain links TRBV5-1 with TRBJ1-1, with D possibly TRBD1 on 5 matching bases. V was trimmed by 4 bases and J by 2 bases, leaving 12 bases between them. Germline V gene sequence: CDR1 SGHRS, CDR2 YFSETQ. The CDR3 runs to 14 residues.

This clone was seen only a few times. The chain uses TRBV5-4 and TRBJ1-2, with D possibly being TRBD1 (6 bases). V gave up 3 bases and J gave up 7 bases, with 13 bases separating them. CDR1 SGHNT and CDR2 YYREEE come from the germline V gene (reference sequence). The CDR3 contains 13 residues. In DNA, the CDR3 is TGTGCCAGCAGCTACACAGGGAAGACTGGCTACACCTTC. Its protein product is CASSYTGKTGYTF.

In its sample, this clone was seen many times. V is TRBV19 and J is TRBJ1-1, with a weak D call TRBD1 (5 bases). The CDR3 is 13 amino acids. The V gene's germline CDR1 is LNHDA and CDR2 SQIVND (reference sequence). The V end was cut by 7 bases, the J end by 4 bases, with 13 bases between. The CDR3 here is CASTTQGATEAFF. The CDR3 DNA reads TGTGCCAGTACCACCCAGGGAGCCACTGAAGCTTTCTTT.

The V and J genes are TRBV7-5 and TRBJ2-7. TRBV7-5 corresponds to a pseudogene. The length of the CDR3 is 14 residues. CDR3 nucleotide sequence: TGTGTCAGAATCTTTGTGGGGGATCGGGCCGAGCAGTACTTC. It encodes CVRIFVGDRAEQYF.